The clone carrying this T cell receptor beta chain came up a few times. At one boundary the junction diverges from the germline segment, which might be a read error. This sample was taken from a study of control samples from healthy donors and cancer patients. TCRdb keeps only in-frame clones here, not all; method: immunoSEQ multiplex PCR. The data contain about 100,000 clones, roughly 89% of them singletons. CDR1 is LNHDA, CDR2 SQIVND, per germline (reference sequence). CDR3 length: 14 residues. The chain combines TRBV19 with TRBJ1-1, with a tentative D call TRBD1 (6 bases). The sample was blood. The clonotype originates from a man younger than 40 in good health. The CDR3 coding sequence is TGTGCCAGTAGATCAACCGGGACAAGCGGACCCGGGCCTTTT. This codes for CASRSTGTSGPGPF.